The rows below give T cell receptor beta chains drawn from one sample of a study of blood T cell repertoires in COVID-19. The repertoire was sequenced with immunoSEQ multiplex PCR; TCRdb's copy has only in-frame clones and lacks some. The table records under 150,000 clones, approximately 89% of them present only once. Sequencing was performed on peripheral blood. These receptor sequences come from a human donor in a cohort sampled during active COVID-19. Each CDR3 is given with its conserved first and last residue. D genes are given only for firm matches. Some rows mark clone size as missing; the rest say once, few, many or name a class of expanded clone.

>NA|TRBJ2-7|TRBV27|NA|15
TGTGCCAGCAGACCCGGAGGTGGTAGATCCTACGAGCAGTACTTC
CASRPGGGRSYEQYF
>few|TRBJ1-5|TRBV18|TRBD1|15
TGTGCCAGCTCACTCACAGGGGGCGGCAATCAGCCCCAGCATTTT
CASSLTGGGNQPQHF
>NA|TRBJ2-2|TRBV10-3|TRBD2|19
TGTGCCATCAGTGAGACGGGGGGGCCTCCGATTGGGAGCACCGGGGAGCTGTTTTTT
CAISETGGPPIGSTGELFF
>NA|TRBJ1-4|TRBV18|NA|15
TGTGCCAGCTCACCCTCGCGTGCAACTAATGAAAAACTGTTTTTT
CASSPSRATNEKLFF
>NA|TRBJ1-5|TRBV16|NA|15
TGTGCCAGCAGCCAAACAGGGCTCGGCAATCAGCCCCAGCATTTT
CASSQTGLGNQPQHF
>NA|TRBJ2-7|TRBV7-9|NA|13
TGTGCCAGCAGCTTGACTGCTTCCTACGAGCAGTACTTC
CASSLTASYEQYF
>NA|TRBJ1-4|TRBV4-3|TRBD1|17
TGCGCCAGCAGCCAAGAGGGACAGATTTCAACTAATGAAAAACTGTTTTTT
CASSQEGQISTNEKLFF
>NA|TRBJ2-2|TRBV6-5|NA|13
TGTGCCAGCAGTTACTCACCTAGCGGGGAGCTGTTTTTT
CASSYSPSGELFF
>few|TRBJ2-1|TRBV5-6|TRBD2|17
TGTGCCAGCAGCTTGGCAGTAGCGGGGGGGCCCGGCGATGAGCAGTTCTTC
CASSLAVAGGPGDEQFF
>once|TRBJ2-5|TRBV24-1|NA|13
TGTGCCACCAGCACTTACTACCAAGAGACCCAGTACTTC
CATSTYYQETQYF
>NA|TRBJ1-6|TRBV15|NA|12
TGTGCCACCAGCCCAGGCAAATCACCCCTCCACTTT
CATSPGKSPLHF
>NA|TRBJ2-3|TRBV27|NA|13
TGTGCCAGCAGTACGCTCACAGGAGATACGCAGTATTTT
CASSTLTGDTQYF
>NA|TRBJ1-6|TRBV27|NA|16
TGTGCCAGCAGTTTAACTCAACGGGACTATAATTCACCCCTCCACTTT
CASSLTQRDYNSPLHF
>once|TRBJ1-3|TRBV30|NA|16
TGTGCCTGGATCTCGACAGGTCCTTATTCTGGAAACACCATATATTTT
CAWISTGPYSGNTIYF
>NA|TRBJ2-7|TRBV7-2|TRBD2|15
TGTGCCAGCAGCCGTTCTAGCGGGGCCTCCTACGAGCAGTACTTC
CASSRSSGASYEQYF
>NA|TRBJ2-5|TRBV7-6|TRBD2|16
TGTGCCAGCAGCTTAGGTGGCCTAGCGGGGCAAGAGACCCAGTACTTC
CASSLGGLAGQETQYF
>NA|TRBJ2-1|TRBV7-7|TRBD2|18
TGTGCTAGCAGCTTAGGGGCTAGCGGGGGGGCTCCATACAATGAGCAGTTCTTC
CASSLGASGGAPYNEQFF
>NA|TRBJ2-7|TRBV7-2|TRBD1|13
TGTGCCAGCAGCTACGACAGGGTGGGCGAGCAGTACTTC
CASSYDRVGEQYF
>NA|TRBJ1-6|TRBV6-1|NA|14
TGTGCCAGCAGTGAAGACAGGAATAATTCACCCCTCCACTTT
CASSEDRNNSPLHF
>NA|TRBJ1-4|TRBV12-3/TRBV12-4|NA|13
TGTGCCAGCAGTTTGGGGGGGGGTGAAAAACTGTTTTTT
CASSLGGGEKLFF
>NA|TRBJ2-3|TRBV6-6|TRBD1|15
TGTGCCAGCAGCCCGACAGGGACCCCTAGCACTTGGAACTATTTT
CASSPTGTPSTWNYF
>NA|TRBJ2-3|TRBV6-4|TRBD2|15
TGTGCCAGCAGTGCACTAGCGGGGGGGCCAGATACGCAGTATTTT
CASSALAGGPDTQYF
>NA|TRBJ2-7|TRBV11-1|TRBD1|13
TGTGCCAGCAGCCCTACAGGGGGCGGCGAGCAGTACTTC
CASSPTGGGEQYF
>NA|TRBJ1-4|TRBV5-1|NA|15
TGCGCCAGCAGCTTTACAGGACCCCCTAATGAAAAACTGTTTTTT
CASSFTGPPNEKLFF